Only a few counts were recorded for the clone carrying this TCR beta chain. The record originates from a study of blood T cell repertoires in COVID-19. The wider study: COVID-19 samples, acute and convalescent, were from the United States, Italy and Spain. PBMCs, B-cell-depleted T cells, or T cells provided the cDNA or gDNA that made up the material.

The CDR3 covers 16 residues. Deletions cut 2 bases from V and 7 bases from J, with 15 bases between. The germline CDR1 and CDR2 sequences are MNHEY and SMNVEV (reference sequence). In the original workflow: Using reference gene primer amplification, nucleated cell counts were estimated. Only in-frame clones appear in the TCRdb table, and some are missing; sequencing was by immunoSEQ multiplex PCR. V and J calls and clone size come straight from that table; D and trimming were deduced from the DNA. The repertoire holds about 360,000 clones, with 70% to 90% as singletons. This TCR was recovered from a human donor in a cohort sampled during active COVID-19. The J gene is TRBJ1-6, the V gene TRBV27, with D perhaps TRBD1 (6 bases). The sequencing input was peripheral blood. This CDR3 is CASSLNRVGRNSPLHF. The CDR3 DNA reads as TGTGCCAGCAGTTTAAACAGGGTAGGGCGGAATTCACCCCTCCACTTT.